A selection of T cell receptor beta chains follows, all from one sample in a study of T cell responses to AZD1222 COVID-19 vaccine. The protocol was immunoSEQ multiplex PCR, while the TCRdb copy is restricted to in-frame clones and leaves out a portion. The sample consists of more than 95,000 clones, 90% to 95% of them appearing once. The sample in question was peripheral blood, obtained on day 0 of AZD1222 vaccination. Receptors originate from an adult in good health. Both conserved end residues are part of each CDR3. The D gene is left open where the match is weak. Clone size is not always given. Where it is, it says once, few, many or a class for expanded clones.

CDR3aa: CASNPAVYNEQFF
CDR3nt: TGTGCCAGCAACCCAGCGGTATACAATGAGCAGTTCTTC
d_gene: .
v_gene: TRBV28
abundance: .
j_gene: TRBJ2-1

CDR3aa: CASSQDRDRLYEQYF
CDR3nt: TGCGCCAGCAGCCAAGACCGGGACAGGCTTTACGAGCAGTACTTC
d_gene: TRBD1
v_gene: TRBV4-3
abundance: .
j_gene: TRBJ2-7

CDR3aa: CASSSPRTGVYNEQFF
CDR3nt: TGTGCCAGCAGCTCCCCCCGGACAGGGGTCTACAATGAGCAGTTCTTC
d_gene: TRBD1
v_gene: TRBV7-3
abundance: .
j_gene: TRBJ2-1

CDR3aa: CASSLARVGTSGSYEQYF
CDR3nt: TGTGCCAGCAGCCTAGCCCGGGTCGGGACTAGCGGCTCCTACGAGCAGTACTTC
d_gene: TRBD2
v_gene: TRBV4-2
abundance: few
j_gene: TRBJ2-7

CDR3aa: CASSPGSYEQYF
CDR3nt: TGTGCCAGCAGTCCGGGCTCCTACGAGCAGTACTTC
d_gene: .
v_gene: TRBV7-2
abundance: .
j_gene: TRBJ2-7

CDR3aa: CASSYSRDGPYEQYF
CDR3nt: TGTGCCAGCAGTTACTCCCGGGACGGGCCCTACGAGCAGTACTTC
d_gene: .
v_gene: TRBV6-5
abundance: once
j_gene: TRBJ2-7

CDR3aa: CASSEPGSTDTQYF
CDR3nt: TGTGCCAGCAGTGAACCGGGGAGCACAGATACGCAGTATTTT
d_gene: .
v_gene: TRBV6-1
abundance: .
j_gene: TRBJ2-3

CDR3aa: CASSFYINYEQYF
CDR3nt: TGTGCCAGCAGCTTTTACATAAACTACGAGCAGTACTTC
d_gene: .
v_gene: TRBV11-2
abundance: .
j_gene: TRBJ2-7

CDR3aa: CASSPQGEGNTIYF
CDR3nt: TGTGCCAGCTCACCCCAAGGGGAAGGAAACACCATATATTTT
d_gene: .
v_gene: TRBV18
abundance: .
j_gene: TRBJ1-3

CDR3aa: CASSLAGGPPDTQYF
CDR3nt: TGTGCCAGCAGCCTAGCGGGAGGGCCCCCAGATACGCAGTATTTT
d_gene: TRBD2
v_gene: TRBV7-3
abundance: .
j_gene: TRBJ2-3

CDR3aa: CASSQDRPDRFTDTQYF
CDR3nt: TGTGCCAGCAGCCAAGATCGGCCAGATCGGTTCACAGATACGCAGTATTTT
d_gene: .
v_gene: TRBV4-2
abundance: .
j_gene: TRBJ2-3

CDR3aa: CASSPRGVRQETQYF
CDR3nt: TGTGCCAGCAGCCCCCGAGGGGTCAGACAAGAGACCCAGTACTTC
d_gene: .
v_gene: TRBV7-9
abundance: .
j_gene: TRBJ2-5

CDR3aa: CASSTRTARTDTQYF
CDR3nt: TGTGCCAGCAGCACAAGGACAGCCCGCACAGATACGCAGTATTTT
d_gene: .
v_gene: TRBV5-4
abundance: .
j_gene: TRBJ2-3

CDR3aa: CASSPQTGFNEQYF
CDR3nt: TGTGCCAGCTCGCCCCAGACAGGCTTTAACGAGCAGTACTTC
d_gene: .
v_gene: TRBV18
abundance: once
j_gene: TRBJ2-7

CDR3aa: CASSRWDITTGEQYF
CDR3nt: TGTGCCAGCAGCAGATGGGACATTACGACGGGCGAGCAGTACTTC
d_gene: .
v_gene: TRBV7-9
abundance: .
j_gene: TRBJ2-7